This T cell receptor (beta chain) was recovered during a study of blood T cell repertoires in COVID-19. The CDR3 contains 17 residues. Germline-derived CDR1 and CDR2 are LGHNA and YNFKEQ. V dropped 0 bases and J dropped 3 bases, with 16 bases sitting between them. Under the authors' procedure: Nucleated cell counts were estimated from reference gene primer amplification. The protocol was immunoSEQ multiplex PCR, while the TCRdb copy is restricted to in-frame clones and leaves out a portion. From that table come the V and J calls and clone size; the DNA was used to work out D and trimming. The repertoire has about 140,000 clones, roughly 80% of them found once; the top ten carry less than 4%.

J is TRBJ2-3 and V is TRBV4-2; maybe TRBD2 (5 bases). The sequenced sample consisted of peripheral blood. This TCR was recovered from a woman in her sixties with acute or convalescent COVID-19. CDR3 in DNA: TGTGCCAGCAGCCAAGAGGGAGCAGCGACTTCGACAGATACGCAGTATTTT. The encoded protein is CASSQEGAATSTDTQYF.